These 20 T cell receptor beta chains share one sample of origin, sequenced in a study of T cell clonality in common variable immunodeficiency. Study-wide findings and caveats: Common variable immunodeficiency TCR beta sequences reportedly had fewer deletions and N-nucleotide insertions.

Their cognate antigens are unknown. Method: immunoSEQ multiplex PCR; TCRdb's copy keeps in-frame clones and lacks some. Recorded here are 15,000 to 20,000 clones, none singletons. Sample: peripheral blood mononuclear cells. The source of these receptors is a human donor with common variable immunodeficiency.

This clone has a handful of counts. Read data end 3 residues before the CDR3 end; the end is taken from the germline J gene. The genes are TRBV6-2 or TRBV6-3 and TRBJ2-1; D not resolved. Trimming removed 11 bases from V and 2 bases from J, with 10 bases in between. CDR3 length: 12 residues. Germline V gene lookup returns CDR1 MNHEY and CDR2 SVGEGT. CDR3 bases read: TGTGCCGTCGGTAGCCCCTACAATGAG. Amino acids: CAVGSPYNE. The entire CDR3 is CAVGSPYNEQFF.

This clone was seen many times. The CDR3 is cut off 3 residues early in the read; its end comes from the germline J gene. The V call is TRBV7-2, the J call TRBJ2-3; 10 bases map to TRBD2. The CDR3 is made up of 15 amino acids. The V gene end was trimmed by 3 bases and the J gene end by 1 base; junction bases not matched to a gene: 1. Germline-derived CDR1 and CDR2 are SGHTA and FQGNSA. CDR3: CASSFGTSGTDTQYF. The CDR3 bases that were read are TGTGCCAGCAGCTTCGGGACTAGCGGCACAGATACG.

This clone was detected only a few times. The read ends 3 residues shy of where the CDR3 ends; the end is completed using the germline J gene. The J gene is TRBJ1-2, the V gene TRBV19; 7 bases are a match to TRBD1. The CDR3 has 14 residues. V lost 1 base to trimming and J lost 2 bases; unmatched junction nucleotides: 1. Germline V lookup: CDR1 LNHDA, CDR2 SQIVND (reference sequence). CDR3 protein: CASSIGQGNYGYTF. The sequenced CDR3 bases are TGTGCCAGTAGTATAGGACAGGGCAACTATGGC.

This clone was recorded at least ten times. The sequence runs out 3 residues before the end of the CDR3; the remainder is reconstructed from the germline J gene. The V call is TRBV7-2, the J call TRBJ2-1; 12 bases match TRBD2. The CDR3 covers 15 residues. Germline-derived CDR1 and CDR2 are SGHTA and FQGNSA. The V and J ends lost 5 bases and 5 bases, in that order; junction bases with no gene match: 4. The chain's CDR3 is CASSLTSGRHNEQFF. The DNA read from the CDR3 is TGTGCCAGCAGCCTCACTAGCGGGAGGCACAATGAG.

This clone was counted many times. Read sequence stops 3 residues before the CDR3 end, and the germline J gene provides the missing end. The V gene is TRBV6-2 or TRBV6-3, the J gene TRBJ2-1; D might be TRBD1 (5 bases). CDR1 is MNHEY and CDR2 is SVGEGT in the germline V gene. Trimming took 0 bases from V and 4 from J, leaving 10 bases between them. The CDR3 covers 15 residues. CDR3: CASSYSIQEYNEQFF. Incomplete CDR3 DNA: TGTGCCAGCAGTTACTCGATACAGGAGTACAATGAG.

This clone was observed a handful of times. The read terminates 3 residues ahead of where the CDR3 ends, so the germline J gene completes it. The J gene is TRBJ2-2, the V gene TRBV6-2 or TRBV6-3; 10 nucleotides align to TRBD1. After removal of 6 bases from V and 6 bases from J, the junction contained 4 bases not matched to a gene. Germline V gene sequence: CDR1 MNHEY, CDR2 SVGEGT. The CDR3 totals 14 residues. CDR3 loop: CASRKGTGAGELFF. CDR3 DNA (partial): TGTGCCAGCAGAAAAGGGACAGGGGCCGGGGAG.

This clone was detected many times. The read terminates 3 residues before the CDR3 end, so the remaining end is supplied by the germline J gene. V is TRBV5-4 and J is TRBJ1-2, with TRBD1 matching over 8 bases. V shed 4 bases and J 4 bases; nucleotides not matched to a gene: 9. Germline assignment: CDR1 SGHNT and CDR2 YYREEE (reference sequence). The CDR3 runs 15 residues. Partial CDR3 DNA: TGTGCCAGCAGCCTCGGACAGGGAACCCTCTATGGC. Residues: CASSLGQGTLYG. The entire CDR3 is CASSLGQGTLYGYTF.

This clone was seen many times. The DNA ends 3 residues before the CDR3 does, and the rest of the CDR3 is filled in from the germline J gene. V usage is TRBV7-3 and J usage is TRBJ2-7, with D possibly TRBD2 on 5 matching bases. Trimming removed 2 bases from V and 2 bases from J, with 7 bases in between. Germline CDR1 and CDR2: SGHTA and FQGTGA. The CDR3 extends over 13 amino acids. Here the CDR3 reads CASSLAGAYEQYF. CDR3 DNA (partial): TGTGCCAGCAGCTTAGCGGGTGCCTACGAG.

There are many counts of this clone. The CDR3 protein is CASADRPNEKLFF. The DNA read from the CDR3 is TGTGCCAGTGCGGACAGGCCTAATGAAAAA. The gene calls are TRBV19 and TRBJ1-4; 7 bases fit TRBD1. The read terminates 3 residues ahead of where the CDR3 ends, so the germline J gene completes it. V gave up 8 bases and J gave up 3 bases; unmatched junction bases: 3. The CDR3 has 13 amino acids. From germline, CDR1 is LNHDA and CDR2 SQIVND (reference sequence). Full variable domain (rest looked up from reference TRBV19 and TRBJ1-4): DGGITQSPKYLFRKEGQNVTLSCEQNLNHDAMYWYRQDPGQGLRLIYYSQIVNDFQKGDIAEGYSVSREKKESFPLTVTSAQKNPTAFYLCASADRPNEKLFFGSGTQLSVL.

This clone occurred a few times. CDR3 DNA, as far as it was read: TGTGCCAGCAGCTTGGTAGCAGACACTGAA. It specifies CASSLVADTE. The full CDR3 sequence reads CASSLVADTEAFF. The genes are TRBV5-6 and TRBJ1-1; unclear D gene. Sequencing ends 3 residues short of the CDR3 end; the germline J gene provides the rest. V gave up 0 bases and J gave up 3 bases, with 6 bases separating them. Looked up from germline, CDR1 is SGHDT and CDR2 is YYEEEE. This CDR3 has 13 amino acids. The full variable domain, with the rest looked up from reference TRBV5-6 and TRBJ1-1, is DAGVTQSPTHLIKTRGQQVTLRCSPKSGHDTVSWYQQALGQGPQFIFQYYEEEERQRGNFPDRFSGHQFPNYSSELNVNALLLGDSALYLCASSLVADTEAFFGQGTRLTVV.

The CDR3 loop is CASSLRGGRADTQYF. CDR3 bases read: TGTGCCAGCAGCTTAAGAGGGGGCCGGGCAGATACG. The chain recombines TRBV7-3 with TRBJ2-3, with 7 bases matching TRBD1. The observed sequence ends 3 residues before the CDR3 terminus, with the missing tail filled in from the germline J gene. Germline CDR1 SGHTA, CDR2 FQGTGA. The CDR3 extends over 15 amino acids. The V and J ends lost 1 base and 4 bases, in that order; junction bases with no gene match: 5.

This clone was detected ten times or more. Incomplete CDR3 DNA: TGTGCCAGCAGCCCACAGGGGACAGGC. Its protein is CASSPQGTG. The complete CDR3 reads CASSPQGTGYTF. The chain combines TRBV7-2 with TRBJ1-2; 7 bases match TRBD1. The read ends 3 residues before the CDR3 terminus; that terminus is restored from the germline J gene. Germline V lookup: CDR1 SGHTA, CDR2 FQGNSA. This CDR3 has 12 residues.

Note on this clone: The read ends 3 residues shy of where the CDR3 ends; the end is completed using the germline J gene. V and J are TRBV19 and TRBJ2-3, with D possibly being TRBD2 (6 bases). Trimming removed 1 base at V and 6 bases at J, with 11 bases between. Germline CDR1 and CDR2: LNHDA and SQIVND (reference sequence). This CDR3 is 14 amino acids long. The CDR3 region is CASSIATRGDTQYF. CDR3 DNA, as far as it was read: TGTGCCAGTAGTATAGCGACTAGAGGGGATACG.

The chain's CDR3 is CASSIGDRDYGYTF. CDR3 bases read: TGTGCCAGTAGTATTGGGGACAGGGACTATGGC. The chain recombines TRBV19 with TRBJ1-2; 9 bases align to TRBD1. The CDR3 end lies 3 residues beyond the end of the read and is filled in from the germline J gene. The ends lost 3 bases at V and 3 bases at J; junction bases unmatched: 2. The CDR3 runs to 14 residues. The germline V gene has CDR1 LNHDA and CDR2 SQIVND (reference sequence).

This clone has a handful of counts. The DNA ends 3 residues before the CDR3 does, and the rest of the CDR3 is filled in from the germline J gene. This sequence joins TRBV7-8 and TRBJ2-7; possible D gene TRBD2, 5 bases. Germline loops: CDR1 SGHVS, CDR2 FQNEAQ. With 2 bases removed from V and 6 bases from J, the gap between germline ends came to 11 bases. CDR3 length equals 13 residues. CDR3 in amino acids: CASSLPPAAEQYF. Incomplete CDR3 DNA: TGTGCCAGCAGCTTACCCCCAGCGGCCGAG.

As to this clone: The read terminates 3 residues before the CDR3 end, so the remaining end is supplied by the germline J gene. The rearrangement uses TRBV2 and TRBJ2-2, with 10 bases lining up with TRBD2. V gave up 3 bases and J gave up 6 bases; unmatched junction bases: 7. In germline, CDR1 is SNHLY, CDR2 FYNNEI. CDR3 length equals 16 residues. The part of the CDR3 DNA that was read is TGTGCCAGCAGTGAGAGAGCGGGAGGGCCCCCCGGGGAG. Its protein product is CASSERAGGPPGE. The whole CDR3 sequence reads CASSERAGGPPGELFF.

This clone was recorded many times. The CDR3 end is not reached by the read, which stops 3 residues before it; the germline J gene fills it in. The chain combines TRBV18 with TRBJ2-1, with TRBD2 identical over 7 bases. The germline V gene encodes CDR1 KGHSH and CDR2 LQKENI. V was clipped by 3 bases and J by 0 bases; unmatched bases: 2. The CDR3 sequence is 15 residues long. Incomplete CDR3 DNA: TGTGCCAGCTCACCTAGCGGGCCCTCCTACAATGAG. Translating it yields CASSPSGPSYNE. The full CDR3 protein reads CASSPSGPSYNEQFF.

This clone was detected a few times. The CDR3 end is not reached by the read, which stops 3 residues before it; the germline J gene fills it in. V gene TRBV10-1 combines with J gene TRBJ2-7; 8 bases are a match to TRBD2. This CDR3 contains 16 residues. CDR1 WNHNN and CDR2 SYGVQD come from the germline V gene (reference sequence). Trimming at V came to 3 bases and at J to 2 bases, leaving 9 bases not matched to a gene. The DNA read from the CDR3 is TGCGCCAGCAGTGATGGCTATAGCGGGGAACCCTACGAG. Protein sequence: CASSDGYSGEPYE. The full CDR3 protein reads CASSDGYSGEPYEQYF.

This clone was picked up many times. Read data end 3 residues before the CDR3 end; the end is taken from the germline J gene. This chain links TRBV20-1 with TRBJ1-1; no reliable D call. This CDR3 has 13 residues. Per germline, CDR1 DFQATT and CDR2 SNEGSKA (reference sequence). Trimming removed 5 bases from V and 0 bases from J, with 10 bases in between. CDR3 bases read: TGCAGTGCTCGTTTTACAATGAACACTGAA. Protein product: CSARFTMNTE. The complete CDR3 protein is CSARFTMNTEAFF.

As concerns this clone: The read is 3 residues too short to cover the CDR3 end, so that end is filled in from the germline J gene. The rearrangement links TRBV30 to TRBJ1-2; TRBD1 agrees at 9 bases. J gave up 0 bases and V 3 bases, and 2 bases lay outside the gene matches. This CDR3 has 14 amino acids. Germline V gene sequence: CDR1 GTSNPN, CDR2 SVGIG (reference sequence). CDR3 DNA, as far as it was read: TGTGCCTGGAGGGGACAGGGCGCTAACTATGGC. Translating gives CAWRGQGANYG. The whole CDR3 region reads CAWRGQGANYGYTF.